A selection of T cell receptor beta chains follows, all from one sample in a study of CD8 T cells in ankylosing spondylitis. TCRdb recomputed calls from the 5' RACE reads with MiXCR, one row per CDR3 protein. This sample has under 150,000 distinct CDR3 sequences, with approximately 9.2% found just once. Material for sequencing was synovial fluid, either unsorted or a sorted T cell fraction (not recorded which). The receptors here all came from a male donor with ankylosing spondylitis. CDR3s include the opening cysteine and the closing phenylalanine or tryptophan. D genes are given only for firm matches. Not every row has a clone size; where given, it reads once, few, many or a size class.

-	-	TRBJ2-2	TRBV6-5	CASSYLTDPTVTGELFF	TGTGCCAGCAGTTACCTGACCGACCCAACAGTCACCGGGGAGCTGTTTTTT
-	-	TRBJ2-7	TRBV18	CASSPPIRVNEQYF	TGTGCCAGCTCACCACCTATACGGGTGAACGAGCAGTACTTC
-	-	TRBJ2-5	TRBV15	CATSRERASGTQYF	TGTGCCACCAGCAGAGAGCGGGCTTCAGGGACCCAGTACTTC
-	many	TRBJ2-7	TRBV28	CASSLPVTGSYEQYF	TGTGCCAGCAGTTTGCCCGTGACAGGATCCTACGAGCAGTACTTC
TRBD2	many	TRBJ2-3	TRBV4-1	CASSQGTPGLAGTDTQYF	TGCGCCAGCAGCCAAGGAACCCCGGGACTAGCCGGCACAGATACGCAGTATTTT
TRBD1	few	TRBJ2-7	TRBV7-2	CASSRRQGPYEQYF	TGTGCCAGCAGCCGCCGACAGGGACCCTACGAGCAGTACTTC
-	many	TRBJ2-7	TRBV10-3	CAISVQGPYEQYF	TGTGCCATCAGTGTGCAAGGACCATACGAGCAGTACTTC
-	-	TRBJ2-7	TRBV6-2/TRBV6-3	CASSYPLKIAVTTGGSYEQYF	TGTGCCAGCAGTTACCCCTTAAAGATAGCGGTTACTACCGGGGGCTCCTACGAGCAGTACTTC
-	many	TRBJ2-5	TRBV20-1	CSARDITVQETQYF	TGCAGTGCTAGAGATATTACCGTTCAAGAGACCCAGTACTTC
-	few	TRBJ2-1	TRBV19	CASSRAPDYNEQFF	TGTGCCAGTAGTAGGGCCCCTGATTACAATGAGCAGTTCTTC
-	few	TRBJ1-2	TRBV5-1	CASSFLGAGGYTF	TGCGCCAGCAGCTTCCTGGGGGCTGGTGGCTACACCTTC
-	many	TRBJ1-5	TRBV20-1	CSATQALVAGQPQHF	TGCAGTGCTACCCAAGCTCTGGTGGCAGGTCAGCCCCAGCATTTT
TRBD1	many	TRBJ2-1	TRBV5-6	CASSLRGRGRYNEQFF	TGTGCCAGCAGCTTAAGGGGGCGAGGACGTTACAATGAGCAGTTCTTC
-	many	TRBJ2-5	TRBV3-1	CASSVRTAAQYF	TGTGCCAGCAGCGTAAGGACCGCTGCCCAGTACTTC
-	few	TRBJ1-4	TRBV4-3	CASSQAVATNEKLFF	TGCGCCAGCAGCCAAGCCGTTGCAACTAATGAAAAACTGTTTTTT
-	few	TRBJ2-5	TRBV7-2	CASSFNKGQETQYF	TGTGCCAGCAGCTTTAATAAGGGGCAAGAGACCCAGTACTTC
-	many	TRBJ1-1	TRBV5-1	CASASQGGNTEAFF	TGCGCCAGCGCTTCACAAGGGGGGAACACTGAAGCTTTCTTT
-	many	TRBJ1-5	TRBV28	CASILRAGAKRLPQHF	TGTGCCAGCATCCTGCGGGCAGGGGCGAAAAGGCTGCCCCAGCATTTT
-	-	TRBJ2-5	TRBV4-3	CASSQGASNQETQYF	TGCGCCAGCAGCCAAGGTGCCAGTAACCAAGAGACCCAGTACTTC
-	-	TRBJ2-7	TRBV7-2	CASSLGRGSYEQYF	TGTGCCAGCAGCTTAGGAAGGGGGAGCTACGAGCAGTACTTC
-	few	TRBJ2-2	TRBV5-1	CASSLEGGENTGELFF	TGCGCCAGCAGCTTGGAAGGGGGGGAGAACACCGGGGAGCTGTTTTTT
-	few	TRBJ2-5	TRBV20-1	CSAGGPPAVETQYF	TGCAGTGCGGGAGGACCTCCGGCGGTGGAGACCCAGTACTTC
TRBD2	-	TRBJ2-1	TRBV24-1	CATSALAGDAYNEQFF	TGTGCCACCAGTGCCCTAGCGGGGGATGCCTACAATGAGCAGTTCTTC
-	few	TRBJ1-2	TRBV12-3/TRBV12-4	CASSMWGFGYTF	TGTGCCAGCAGTATGTGGGGGTTTGGCTACACCTTC
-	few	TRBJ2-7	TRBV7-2	CASSFGRPPYEQYF	TGTGCCAGCAGCTTTGGTCGTCCGCCCTACGAGCAGTACTTC
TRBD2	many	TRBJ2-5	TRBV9	CASSAPTGTSLETQYF	TGTGCCAGCAGCGCCCCAACCGGGACTAGCCTAGAGACCCAGTACTTC
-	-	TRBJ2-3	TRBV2	CASSGVEEDTQYF	TGTGCCAGCAGTGGGGTAGAGGAAGATACGCAGTATTTT
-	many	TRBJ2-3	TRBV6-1	CASRKAEYTDTQYF	TGTGCCAGCAGAAAAGCGGAATACACAGATACGCAGTATTTT
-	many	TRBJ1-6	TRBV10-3	CAISSDRHSPLHF	TGTGCCATCAGCTCCGACAGGCATTCACCCCTCCACTTT
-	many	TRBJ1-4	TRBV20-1	CSAPGLNEKLFF	TGCAGTGCCCCGGGTCTTAATGAAAAACTGTTTTTT
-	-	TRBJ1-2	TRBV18	CAGLGPGGYTF	TGTGCCGGTCTCGGTCCTGGGGGCTACACCTTC
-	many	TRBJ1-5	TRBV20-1	CSASSLGSYSNQPQHF	TGCAGTGCTAGTAGCCTTGGCAGTTATAGCAATCAGCCCCAGCATTTT
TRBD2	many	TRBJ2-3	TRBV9	CASSVGVKRGLPRASTDTQYF	TGTGCCAGCAGCGTAGGGGTAAAGCGGGGGCTCCCCCGTGCTAGCACAGATACGCAGTATTTT
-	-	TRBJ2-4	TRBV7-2	CASSLFGVPGDKNIQYF	TGTGCCAGCAGCTTATTCGGCGTCCCGGGGGACAAAAACATTCAGTACTTC
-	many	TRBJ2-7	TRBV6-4	CASDGGYSYEQYF	TGTGCCAGCGATGGCGGCTACTCCTACGAGCAGTACTTC
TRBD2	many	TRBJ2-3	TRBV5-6	CASSSRTSGAGDTQYF	TGTGCCAGCAGCTCCCGGACTAGCGGGGCCGGAGATACGCAGTATTTT
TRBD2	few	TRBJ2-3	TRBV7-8	CASKRLAGGTDTQYF	TGTGCCAGCAAAAGGCTAGCGGGGGGTACAGATACGCAGTATTTT
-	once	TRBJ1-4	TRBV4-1	CASSQVGRGNWEKLFF	TGCGCCAGCAGCCAAGTTGGGAGGGGAAATTGGGAAAAACTGTTTTTT
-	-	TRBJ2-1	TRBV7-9	CAGQQNNEQFF	TGTGCCGGACAGCAAAACAATGAGCAGTTCTTC
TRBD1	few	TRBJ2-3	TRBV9	CASSVEGQGGDTQYF	TGTGCCAGCAGCGTAGAGGGACAGGGAGGAGATACGCAGTATTTT
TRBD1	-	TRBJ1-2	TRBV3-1	CASSRGQGLWGYTF	TGTGCCAGCAGCCGGGGACAGGGGTTGTGGGGCTACACCTTC
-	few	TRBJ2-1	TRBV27	CASSTLGGEQFF	TGTGCCAGCAGTACACTAGGCGGTGAGCAGTTCTTC
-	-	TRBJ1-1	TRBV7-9	CASSLWASGNTEAFF	TGTGCCAGCAGCTTATGGGCCAGCGGTAACACTGAAGCTTTCTTT
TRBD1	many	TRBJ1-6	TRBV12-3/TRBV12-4	CASSPGQGLYSPLHF	TGTGCCAGCAGTCCCGGACAGGGTCTGTATTCACCCCTCCACTTT
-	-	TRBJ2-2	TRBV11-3	CASSLFRGELFF	TGTGCCAGCAGCTTATTCAGGGGGGAGCTGTTTTTT